What follows are 2 T cell receptor beta chains derived from one specimen sequenced in a study of blood T cell repertoires in COVID-19. Sequencing used immunoSEQ multiplex PCR; TCRdb keeps in-frame clones, though not all of them. The sample has 130,000 to 150,000 clones, 60% to 85% seen once. Source material: peripheral blood. These receptors were taken from an older woman with acute or convalescent COVID-19.

This clone was seen once. The rearrangement links TRBV7-6 to TRBJ2-1, with D perhaps matching TRBD2 (5 bases). CDR1 and CDR2 from the germline V gene are SGHVS and FNYEAQ. This CDR3 spans 17 amino acids. The V end was cut by 2 bases, the J end by 0 bases, with 14 bases between. CDR3 region: CASSLLVFSGSYNEQFF. In DNA form, the CDR3 reads TGTGCCAGCAGCTTACTAGTATTCAGCGGCTCCTACAATGAGCAGTTCTTC. Using reference TRBV7-6 and TRBJ2-1 for the parts outside the CDR3, the full variable domain is GAGVSQSPRYKVTKRGQDVALRCDPISGHVSLYWYRQALGQGPEFLTYFNYEAQQDKSGLPNDRFSAERPEGSISTLTIQRTEQRDSAMYRCASSLLVFSGSYNEQFFGPGTRLTVL.

V is TRBV7-6 and J is TRBJ2-1; TRBD2 matches 12 bases. V was clipped by 5 bases and J by 10 bases; unmatched bases: 12. This CDR3 comprises 16 residues. The germline V gene has CDR1 SGHVS and CDR2 FNYEAQ. The CDR3 sequence: CASSPSSSGRAREQFF. CDR3 nucleotide sequence: TGTGCCAGCAGCCCATCCTCTAGCGGGAGGGCCAGGGAGCAGTTCTTC.